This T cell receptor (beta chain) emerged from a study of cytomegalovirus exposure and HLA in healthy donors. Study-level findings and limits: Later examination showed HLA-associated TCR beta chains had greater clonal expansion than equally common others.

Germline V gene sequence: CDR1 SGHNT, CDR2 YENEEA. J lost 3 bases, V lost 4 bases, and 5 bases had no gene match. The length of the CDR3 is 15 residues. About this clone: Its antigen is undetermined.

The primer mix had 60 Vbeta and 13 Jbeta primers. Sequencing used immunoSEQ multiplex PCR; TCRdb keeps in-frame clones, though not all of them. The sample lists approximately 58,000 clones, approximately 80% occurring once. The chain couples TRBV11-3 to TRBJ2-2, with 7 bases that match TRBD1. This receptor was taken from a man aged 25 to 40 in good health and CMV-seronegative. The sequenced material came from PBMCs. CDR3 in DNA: TGTGCCAGCAGCTCTGACAGGGATTACACCGGGGAGCTGTTTTTT. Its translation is CASSSDRDYTGELFF.